This passage covers 6 T cell receptor beta chains from one sample sequenced in a study of blood T cell repertoires in COVID-19. Some clones are missing from TCRdb's copy, which holds only in-frame ones; the method was immunoSEQ multiplex PCR. This repertoire shows approximately 150,000 clones, 75% to 90% found once; its top ten account for 13%. Specimen: peripheral blood. All receptors derive from a man between 18 and 29 years old with COVID-19, enrolled during active disease.

This rearrangement joins TRBV6-2 or TRBV6-3 to TRBJ2-2; D unresolved. The CDR3 is 18 amino acids. CDR1 MNHEY and CDR2 SVGEGT come from the germline V gene. Trimming left V 6 bases short and J 0 bases short, with 20 bases between. CDR3 coding DNA: TGTGCCAGCAGCCCTTTCTTGAAACAAGTCGCGAACACCGGGGAGCTGTTTTTT. It specifies CASSPFLKQVANTGELFF.

The sample holds a few counts of this clone. The genes are TRBV2 and TRBJ2-7, with D possibly matching TRBD1 (6 bases). Germline lookup yields CDR1 SNHLY and CDR2 FYNNEI. The V end was cut by 3 bases, the J end by 3 bases, with 12 bases between. The CDR3 has 14 amino acids. CDR3 protein: CASSDPGHYYEQYF. The DNA of the CDR3 is TGTGCCAGCAGTGACCCGGGACACTACTACGAGCAGTACTTC.

V usage is TRBV18 and J usage is TRBJ2-5; D might be TRBD1 (6 bases). The germline V and J ends were trimmed by 3 bases and 4 bases, with 12 bases remaining between them. From germline, CDR1 is KGHSH and CDR2 LQKENI. This CDR3 spans 14 amino acids. This CDR3 reads CASSPPARGETQYF. DNA of the CDR3: TGTGCCAGCTCACCTCCCGCCAGGGGAGAGACCCAGTACTTC.

The V call is TRBV7-6, the J call TRBJ2-7, with TRBD2 identical over 9 bases. CDR3 length: 15 residues. Trimming took 4 bases from V and 2 from J; bases not matched to a gene: 6. CDR1 and CDR2 (germline): SGHVS, FNYEAQ. CDR3 bases: TGTGCCAGCAGCTCCCAAGCGGGAGGCACCTACGAGCAGTACTTC. It is translated as CASSSQAGGTYEQYF.

The chain joins TRBV28 to TRBJ2-1, with 14 bases lining up with TRBD2. Looked up from germline, CDR1 is MDHEN and CDR2 is SYDVKM. This CDR3 has 17 residues. V lost 6 bases and J lost 2; bases outside the gene matches: 6. The CDR3 sequence is CASRTSGREAAYNEQFF. The CDR3 DNA sequence: TGTGCCAGCAGGACTAGCGGGAGGGAGGCGGCCTACAATGAGCAGTTCTTC.

V gene TRBV19 combines with J gene TRBJ2-2, with a weak D call TRBD1 (8 bases). Trimming left V 6 bases short and J 5 bases short, with 19 bases between. The CDR3 has 16 residues. Germline V gene data show CDR1 as LNHDA and CDR2 as SQIVND (reference sequence). CDR3 sequence (DNA): TGTGCCAGTAGCCGCACAGGGGGGGGATCTACCGGGGAGCTGTTTTTT. Protein sequence: CASSRTGGGSTGELFF.